The T cell receptor (beta chain) described here comes from a study of PD-1 blockade in mismatch repair-deficient tumors. On the study more broadly: Enrolled about 2013-2017, patients had progressing, pretreated mismatch repair-deficient cancers of around twelve types.

The length of the CDR3 is 13 residues. The germline gives CDR1 LGHNT, CDR2 FRNRAP. As regards this clone: At one of its ends the junction is not consistent with the germline gene, which may arise from a read error.

All patients were mismatch repair deficient, assessed by either PCR or immunohistochemistry. Assay used: immunoSEQ multiplex PCR; TCRdb lists only in-frame clones, some missing. The data contain about 22,000 clones, roughly four fifths of them seen just once; the ten biggest clones take up approximately 17%. This sequence originates from an adult with mismatch repair-deficient cancer. The chain joins TRBV12-5 to TRBJ2-3; D might be TRBD1 or TRBD2, each matching 5 bases. The input for sequencing was peripheral blood, taken 2 weeks after starting pembrolizumab. The CDR3 sequence is CASGPQSGTRNSF. DNA for the CDR3: TGTGCTAGTGGTCCCCAATCCGGGACCCGAAACTCGTTT.